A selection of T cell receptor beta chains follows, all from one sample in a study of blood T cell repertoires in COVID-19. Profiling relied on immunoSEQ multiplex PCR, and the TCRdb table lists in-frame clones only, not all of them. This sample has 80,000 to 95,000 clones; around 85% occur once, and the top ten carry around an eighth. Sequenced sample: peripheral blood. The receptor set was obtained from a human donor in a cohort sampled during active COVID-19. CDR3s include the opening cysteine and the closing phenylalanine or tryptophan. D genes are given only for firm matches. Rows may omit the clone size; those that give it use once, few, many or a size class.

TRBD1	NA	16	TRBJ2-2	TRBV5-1	TGCGCCAGCAGCCCATTCACCGGGACAGGCGGCGGGGAGCTGTTTTTT	CASSPFTGTGGGELFF
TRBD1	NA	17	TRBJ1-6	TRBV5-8	TGTGCCAGCAGCTTGGACCCGGGACAGGGGGCTTATACACCCCTCCACTTT	CASSLDPGQGAYTPLHF
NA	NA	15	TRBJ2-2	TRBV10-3	TGTGCCGTTACCGGAGCTTTGACGAACACCGGGGAGCTGTTTTTT	CAVTGALTNTGELFF
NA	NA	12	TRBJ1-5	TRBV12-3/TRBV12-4	TGTGCCAGCAGTTTAGGAGGTCAGCCCCAGCATTTT	CASSLGGQPQHF
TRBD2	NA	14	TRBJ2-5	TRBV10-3	TGTGCCGCCCGAGCGGACTGGGGGGGAGAGACCCAGTACTTC	CAARADWGGETQYF
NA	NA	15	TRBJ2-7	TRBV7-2	TGTGCCAGCAGCTTAGTACTCAGGGTAAGGGGCGAGCAGTACTTC	CASSLVLRVRGEQYF
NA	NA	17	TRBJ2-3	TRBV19	TGTGCCAGTAGTAGCCTCAGCCGGGACTTCCGCACAGATACGCAGTATTTT	CASSSLSRDFRTDTQYF
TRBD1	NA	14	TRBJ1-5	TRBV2	TGTGCCAGCAGGGGACAGGAGACTAATCAGCCCCAGCATTTT	CASRGQETNQPQHF
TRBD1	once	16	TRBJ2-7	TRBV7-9	TGTGCCAGCAGCCTATCAGGGGTGACAGGGAGTTACGAGCAGTACTTC	CASSLSGVTGSYEQYF
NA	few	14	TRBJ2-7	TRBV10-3	TGTGCCATCAGGGGGACAAGGCACCCCTACGAGCAGTACTTC	CAIRGTRHPYEQYF
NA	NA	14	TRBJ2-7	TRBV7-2	TGTGCCAGCAGCTTAGCACGCAGCTCCTACGAGCAGTACTTC	CASSLARSSYEQYF
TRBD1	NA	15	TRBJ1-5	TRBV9	TGTGCCAGCAGCCGGACAGGGGGCGAGGGTCAGCCCCAGCATTTT	CASSRTGGEGQPQHF
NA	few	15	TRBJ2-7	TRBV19	TGTGCCAGTAGTACGACAGGAACTGCTACCTACGAGCAGTACTTC	CASSTTGTATYEQYF
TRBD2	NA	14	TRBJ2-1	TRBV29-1	TGCAGCGTTGGACTCGGTGGGACTAGAAATGAGCAGTTCTTC	CSVGLGGTRNEQFF
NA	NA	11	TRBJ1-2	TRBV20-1	TGCAGTGCCCAGGCCGCCTATGGCTACACCTTC	CSAQAAYGYTF
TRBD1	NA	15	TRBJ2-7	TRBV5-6	TGTGCCAGCAGCATAGTGACAGGGGCCAGTTACGAGCAGTACTTC	CASSIVTGASYEQYF
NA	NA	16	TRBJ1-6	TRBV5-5	TGTGCCAGCAGCTTGGTCGGGGAGCCTGGGAATTCACCCCTCCACTTT	CASSLVGEPGNSPLHF
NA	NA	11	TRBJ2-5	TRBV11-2	TGTGCCAGCAGCTTACGGGAGACCCAGTACTTC	CASSLRETQYF
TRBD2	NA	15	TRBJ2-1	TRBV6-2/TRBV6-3	TGTGCCAGCAGTCGCCTAGCGGGAGGTTACAATGAGCAGTTCTTC	CASSRLAGGYNEQFF
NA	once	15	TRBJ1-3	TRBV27	TGTGCCAGCAGTTACGGGGGGAAAAACATCAACACCATATATTTT	CASSYGGKNINTIYF
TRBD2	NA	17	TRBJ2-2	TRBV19	TGTGCCACCCCCAGGGGACTAGCGGGGGTGAACACCGGGGAGCTGTTTTTT	CATPRGLAGVNTGELFF
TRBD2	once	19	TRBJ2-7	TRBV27	TGTGCCAGCAGGGGATCCACTAGCGGGGGAGTCCCCTCCGCCTACGAGCAGTACTTC	CASRGSTSGGVPSAYEQYF
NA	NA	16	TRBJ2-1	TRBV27	TGTGCCAGCAGTTCACTGGGCTTTAGCTCCTACAATGAGCAGTTCTTC	CASSSLGFSSYNEQFF
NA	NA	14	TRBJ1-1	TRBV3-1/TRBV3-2	TGTGCCAGCAGCCTTGGCCCCCGGAGAACTGAAGCTTTCTTT	CASSLGPRRTEAFF
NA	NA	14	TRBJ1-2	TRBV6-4	TGTGCCAGCAGCCCCTCTCAGTATAACTATGGCTACACCTTC	CASSPSQYNYGYTF
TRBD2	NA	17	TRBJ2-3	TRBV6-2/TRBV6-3	TGTGCCAGCAGTTATACTAGCGGGAGTGGTGTGTGGGATACGCAGTATTTT	CASSYTSGSGVWDTQYF
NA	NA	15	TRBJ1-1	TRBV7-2	TGTGCCAGCAGCTTAAGTGGATCGGGGATCACTGAAGCTTTCTTT	CASSLSGSGITEAFF
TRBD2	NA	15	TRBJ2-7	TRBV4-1	TGCGCCAGCAGCCCTCTAGCGGGAGGGCCCTACGAGCAGTACTTC	CASSPLAGGPYEQYF
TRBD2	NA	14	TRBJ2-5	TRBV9	TGTGCCAGCAGCGTGGGGGGGTACCAAGAGACCCAGTACTTC	CASSVGGYQETQYF
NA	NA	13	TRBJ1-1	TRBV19	TGTGCCAGTGGCAGCACAGGTAACACTGAAGCTTTCTTT	CASGSTGNTEAFF
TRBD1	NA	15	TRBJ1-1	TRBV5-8	TGTGCCAGCAGCCAGGGGGATCGGAAAACGATCGAGGCTTTCTTT	CASSQGDRKTIEAFF
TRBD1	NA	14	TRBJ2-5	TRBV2	TGTGCCAGCAGCGACAGGGGCCCCCAAGAGACCCAGTACTTC	CASSDRGPQETQYF
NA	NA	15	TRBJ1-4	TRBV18	TGTGCCAGCTCACCACGGACAGAGGGGAATGAAAAACTGTTTTTT	CASSPRTEGNEKLFF
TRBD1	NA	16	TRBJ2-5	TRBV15	TGTGCCACCAGCCTATGGACAGGGGGGAATGAAGAGACCCAGTACTTC	CATSLWTGGNEETQYF
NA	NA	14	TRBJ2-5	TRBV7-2	TGTGCCAGCAGACAGGGACTAACCCGAGAGACCCAGTACTTC	CASRQGLTRETQYF
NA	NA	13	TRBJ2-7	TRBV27	TGTGCCAGCCGTCTGTTAGGGGGTTACGAGCAGTACTTC	CASRLLGGYEQYF
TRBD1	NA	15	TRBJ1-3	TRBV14	TGTGCCAGCAGTCATAGGGGGCTGGCCGGAAACACCATATATTTT	CASSHRGLAGNTIYF
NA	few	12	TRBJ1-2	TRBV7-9	TGTGCCAGCAGCTTAGAATCCGGGGGGAACACCTTC	CASSLESGGNTF
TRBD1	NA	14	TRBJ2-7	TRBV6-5	TGTGCCAGCAGTACCGGGACAGGGGTTTCCGAGCAGTACTTC	CASSTGTGVSEQYF
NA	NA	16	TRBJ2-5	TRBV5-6	TGTGCCAGCAGCTTGAGCCCGGTTCCGATCCAAGAGACCCAGTACTTC	CASSLSPVPIQETQYF
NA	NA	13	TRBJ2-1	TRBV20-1	TGCAGTGCTAGTTTGGGCCCCTACAATGAGCAGTTCTTC	CSASLGPYNEQFF
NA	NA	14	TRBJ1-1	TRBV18	TGTGCCAGCTCACCTGCGGGTGAATTCACTGAAGCTTTCTTT	CASSPAGEFTEAFF
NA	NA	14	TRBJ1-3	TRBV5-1	TGCGCCAGCAGTACGGGGGATAGAGGAAACACCATATATTTT	CASSTGDRGNTIYF
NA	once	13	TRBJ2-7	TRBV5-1	TGCGCCAGCAGCCCTGGGCGAGACTACGAGCAGTACTTC	CASSPGRDYEQYF
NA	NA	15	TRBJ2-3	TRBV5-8	TGTGCCAGCAGCTTGGGGGGAGGCAGCACAGATACGCAGTATTTT	CASSLGGGSTDTQYF
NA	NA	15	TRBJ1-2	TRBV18	TGTGCCAGCTCACCACCCCTGGGGGGGTTGGTTGGCTACACCTTC	CASSPPLGGLVGYTF
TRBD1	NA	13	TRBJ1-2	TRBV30	TGTGCCTGGAGCGAGGGGGCATTCTATGGCTACACCTTC	CAWSEGAFYGYTF
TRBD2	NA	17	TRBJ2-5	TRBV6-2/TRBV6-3	TGTGCCAGCAGCCGTTTCTTAGCGGGGGGGCCAGGAGAGACCCAGTACTTC	CASSRFLAGGPGETQYF
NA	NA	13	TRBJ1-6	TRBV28	TGTGCCAGCAGTTTCTCCGATAATTCACCCCTCCACTTT	CASSFSDNSPLHF
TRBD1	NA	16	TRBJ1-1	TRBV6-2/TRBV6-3	TGTGCCAGCAGTTACGTGCAGGGGGCAGGGAACACTGAAGCTTTCTTT	CASSYVQGAGNTEAFF
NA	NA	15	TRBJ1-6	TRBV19	TGTGCCAGTAGGCCCGAGGAGTTGTATAATTCACCCCTCCACTTT	CASRPEELYNSPLHF
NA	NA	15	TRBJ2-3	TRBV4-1	TGCGCCAGCAGCCAAGAACGGGCGGACAGAGATACGCAGTATTTT	CASSQERADRDTQYF
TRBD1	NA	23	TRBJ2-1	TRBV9	TGTGCCAGCAGCGTTGATTACAAAATGGGACAGGGGGTTGGGACCAGCTCCTACAATGAGCAGTTCTTC	CASSVDYKMGQGVGTSSYNEQFF
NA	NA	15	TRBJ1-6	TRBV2	TGTGCCAGCAGCTGGAGGAGCTCCTATAATTCACCCCTCCACTTT	CASSWRSSYNSPLHF
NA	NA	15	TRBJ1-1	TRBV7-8	TGTGCCAGCAGCTTAAACACAGGGCTGAACACTGAAGCTTTCTTT	CASSLNTGLNTEAFF